This is a list of T cell receptor beta chains from one sample in a study of blood T cell repertoires in COVID-19. Data came from immunoSEQ multiplex PCR; TCRdb stores just in-frame clones and leaves some out. The sample contains a few hundred thousand clones, more than 75% of which appear only once. Input material: peripheral blood. The receptors come from a woman between 50 and 59 years old with acute or convalescent COVID-19. CDR3s include the opening cysteine and the closing phenylalanine or tryptophan. The D gene is left open where the match is weak. Where a row states a size, it is once, few, many or the class of an expanded clone; other rows omit it.

CDR3 | DNA | size | V | D | J
CASSENGQGAGQPQHF | TGTGCCAGCAGTGAAAACGGGCAGGGGGCAGGGCAGCCCCAGCATTTT | . | TRBV2 | TRBD1 | TRBJ1-5
CASSFRGYEQYF | TGTGCCAGCAGCTTTCGAGGCTACGAGCAGTACTTC | . | TRBV7-8 | . | TRBJ2-7
CAWSSDSDSYNEQFF | TGTGCCTGGAGTTCCGACAGTGACTCCTACAATGAGCAGTTCTTC | . | TRBV30 | . | TRBJ2-1
CASSWGLAGATGANVLTF | TGTGCCAGCAGCTGGGGACTAGCGGGAGCAACTGGGGCCAACGTCCTGACTTTC | . | TRBV7-2 | TRBD2 | TRBJ2-6
CASSLTGAGELFF | TGTGCCAGCAGCTTAACAGGGGCCGGGGAGCTGTTTTTT | . | TRBV7-2 | TRBD1 | TRBJ2-2
CASSSDRGNTEAFF | TGTGCCAGCAGCTCGGACAGGGGGAACACTGAAGCTTTCTTT | . | TRBV11-3 | TRBD1 | TRBJ1-1
CAISGHRSSYEQYF | TGTGCCATCAGCGGCCACAGGTCCTCCTACGAGCAGTACTTC | . | TRBV10-3 | . | TRBJ2-7
CASSVGTSGRAAHEQYF | TGTGCCAGCAGCGTGGGGACTAGCGGGAGGGCCGCCCACGAGCAGTACTTC | . | TRBV9 | TRBD2 | TRBJ2-7
CAWSVLVAGNTIYF | TGTGCCTGGAGTGTTCTCGTAGCGGGAAACACCATATATTTT | . | TRBV30 | . | TRBJ1-3
CASPGTSGRGVEQYF | TGTGCCAGCCCAGGGACTAGCGGGAGAGGGGTCGAGCAGTACTTC | . | TRBV2 | TRBD2 | TRBJ2-7
CASSSRDRGGYEQYF | TGTGCCAGCAGCTCCCGGGACAGGGGTGGCTACGAGCAGTACTTC | few | TRBV7-6 | TRBD1 | TRBJ2-7
CASSYTNIYGYTF | TGTGCCAGCAGTTACACCAACATCTATGGCTACACCTTC | once | TRBV6-5 | . | TRBJ1-2
CASSLGNLLGEQYF | TGTGCCAGCAGTCTCGGGAACCTTCTGGGGGAGCAGTACTTC | . | TRBV6-5 | . | TRBJ2-7
CASSTRQGSDTQYF | TGTGCCAGTAGTACCCGACAGGGTTCAGATACGCAGTATTTT | . | TRBV19 | TRBD1 | TRBJ2-3